This T cell receptor beta chain was retrieved from a study of shared clonotypes between healthy human individuals. Study details: The study drew on a couple of women and a few men aged 18 to 49 as donors. Study findings and constraints: Sampling involved blood alone; tissue repertoires likely differ.

The CDR3 extends over 15 amino acids. V dropped 3 bases and J dropped 2; count of bases not matched to a gene: 5. Germline-derived CDR1 and CDR2 are SGHTA and FQGTGA. Authors' methods: For the immunoSEQ data, sequences were junction-only without quality scores, so filtering differed. TCRdb keeps only in-frame clones here, not all; method: immunoSEQ multiplex PCR. V and J calls and clone size are copied from that table; D and trimming were computed from the DNA. The sample yields around 450,000 clones, 75% to 85% seen once. Tens of millions of PBMCs went into genomic DNA for unsorted samples. This clone was detected ten times or more. Its antigen is unidentified.

The material sequenced was PBMCs. The source of this sequence is a woman aged 35 to 49 in good health. Some clones in this sample may be carry-over from other donors' samples. The V call is TRBV7-3, the J call TRBJ2-3; 7 bases agree with TRBD2. The CDR3 DNA is TGTGCCAGCAGCTTTTTTAGCGGGCCCACAGATACGCAGTATTTT. Translating it yields CASSFFSGPTDTQYF.